These T cell receptor beta chains were read from a single sample in a study of cytomegalovirus exposure and HLA in healthy donors. The assay was immunoSEQ multiplex PCR, and TCRdb's table has in-frame clones only and misses some. The sample lists 110,000 to 150,000 clones; 85% to 95% were seen once. Sequences were obtained from PBMCs. The receptors come from a man in his late teens or twenties in good health and CMV-seropositive. Each CDR3 is given without its conserved first and last residue.

AWSVGETGGYSYEQY	TRBV30	.
ASMGRISMNTEAF	TRBV6-1	TRBJ1-1
ASSLGNQNGHKTGKSF	TRBV7-9	TRBJ2-1
ASSYSDTQY	TRBV2	TRBJ2-3
ASSSPQGEVNTEAF	TRBV13	TRBJ1-1
ASMRDNSYEQY	TRBV2	TRBJ2-7
AIGLSGQSKGYT	TRBV21-1	TRBJ1-2
ASSKGVRNTEAF	TRBV25-1	TRBJ1-1
ASSHPGLNTEAF	TRBV5-1	TRBJ1-1
ASSWVQGPNQPQH	TRBV27	TRBJ1-5
ASSLGAETYEQY	TRBV28	TRBJ2-7
SAREGTEAF	TRBV29-1	TRBJ1-1
ASSRTGTTPSDEQF	TRBV7-2	TRBJ2-1
ASSPSGTSGSVGETQY	TRBV5-1	TRBJ2-5
ASSLRLEQY	TRBV7-6	TRBJ2-7
ASSQQYGTSGINEQF	TRBV4-1	TRBJ2-1
ASSLGSGSGRELF	TRBV7-2	TRBJ2-2
ASSLAWNTGELF	TRBV5-6	TRBJ2-2
ASSRPPSGGDLSYEQY	TRBV4-1	TRBJ2-7
AWDDGLAGAETQY	TRBV30	TRBJ2-5
ASSLSTGGTEAF	TRBV14	TRBJ1-1
ASSRNRGRDEQF	TRBV4-2	TRBJ2-1
ASSREGWGLGNEQF	TRBV2	TRBJ2-1
ASSQEEAGSSGNTIY	TRBV4-1	TRBJ1-3
ASSPTGVSSNQPQH	TRBV5-1	TRBJ1-5
ASSHVSSGNTIY	TRBV4-1	TRBJ1-3
ACRTGNTEAF	TRBV27	TRBJ1-1
ASSSTGANRY	TRBV11-2	TRBJ2-7
ASSVWTEETQY	TRBV6-1	TRBJ2-5
ASSLEVAGGRETQY	TRBV5-1	TRBJ2-5
ASSPTGDGNYGYT	TRBV28	TRBJ1-2
ASSIEREYEQY	TRBV19	TRBJ2-7
ASSVPGVDTIY	TRBV9	TRBJ1-3
ASSSGGTGIEQY	TRBV6-6	TRBJ2-7
ASRPIRSARGTTQY	TRBV27	TRBJ2-3
ATNLAGGFTDTQY	TRBV9	TRBJ2-3
ASSPRGVSYEQY	TRBV18	TRBJ2-7
SVESQGIEQY	TRBV29-1	TRBJ2-7
ASSPDSGRYEQY	TRBV5-1	TRBJ2-7
ASSPASGDNNEQF	TRBV7-3	TRBJ2-1
ASSLRREQDEQY	TRBV6-5	TRBJ2-7
ASSELNSLGETQY	TRBV2	TRBJ2-5
ASSPTLAENIQY	TRBV18	TRBJ2-4
ASRIRYEQY	TRBV6-6	TRBJ2-7
ASSQDLGLDTEAF	TRBV4-2	TRBJ1-1